This T cell receptor beta chain was captured by sequencing in a study of graft-versus-host responses after intestinal transplantation. Looking at the study overall: Recipients across the board were started on anti-thymocyte globulin induction, then kept on tacrolimus and steroids for two to three years. Study-wide findings and caveats: When patients had graft-donor T cell macrochimerism, their allografts held high graft-versus-host to host-versus-graft clonal ratios. Among recipient marrow samples, GvH clones were found; some appeared first in ileum or blood.

This CDR3 contains 15 residues. Germline CDR1 reads MDHEN; CDR2 reads SYDVKM. J was trimmed by 3 bases and V by 6 bases; bases with no gene match: 9. Here immunoSEQ multiplex PCR was the method, and the copy in TCRdb shows in-frame clones only, minus some. The sample holds approximately 60,000 clones; roughly nine tenths are singletons and the top ten take about 1.7%. With respect to this clone: The target antigen is unknown.

The receptor's source is a human donor who was the organ donor for an intestinal transplant. The V call is TRBV28, the J call TRBJ2-3; 7 positions agree with TRBD2. This material consisted of unstimulated CD8+ T cells sorted from spleen or lymph node cells, taken before transplant. The CDR3 nucleotides read TGTGCCAGCAGATCCAAGACTAGCAAAACAGATACGCAGTATTTT. Amino acid sequence: CASRSKTSKTDTQYF.